The 25 T cell receptor beta chains below were found in one sample sequenced in a study of blood T cell repertoires in COVID-19. Libraries were prepared by immunoSEQ multiplex PCR; TCRdb keeps only in-frame clonotypes and omits some of them. The sample yields a few hundred thousand clones, 85% seen once. The sequenced sample consisted of peripheral blood. These receptors all come from a human donor in a cohort sampled during active COVID-19.

The V call is TRBV30, the J call TRBJ2-2; 10 positions match TRBD1. The ends lost 4 bases at V and 7 bases at J; junction bases unmatched: 12. CDR1 GTSNPN and CDR2 SVGIG come from the germline V gene (reference sequence). The CDR3 is 16 residues long. As DNA, the CDR3 is TGTGCCTGGAACCCAGACAGGGGGCTACTTGGCGGGGAGCTGTTTTTT. Protein sequence: CAWNPDRGLLGGELFF. The full variable domain, its missing parts supplied by reference TRBV30 and TRBJ2-2, is SQTIHQWPATLVQPVGSPLSLECTVEGTSNPNLYWYRQAAGRGLQLLFYSVGIGQISSEVPQNLSASRPQDRQFILSSKKLLLSDSGFYLCAWNPDRGLLGGELFFGEGSRLTVL.

The chain has TRBV9 and TRBJ2-7, with TRBD1 matching over 9 bases. Germline assignment: CDR1 SGDLS and CDR2 YYNGEE. V dropped 2 bases and J dropped 2; count of bases not matched to a gene: 5. CDR3 length: 15 amino acids. The CDR3 loop reads CASSVRDRVPYEQYF. CDR3 bases: TGTGCCAGCAGCGTTAGGGACAGGGTTCCCTACGAGCAGTACTTC.

The rearrangement links TRBV4-1 to TRBJ2-2; weak D call: TRBD1 (5 bases). Trimming took off 8 bases at V and 7 bases at J, with 11 bases between the two ends. Looked up from germline, CDR1 is MGHRA and CDR2 is YSYEKL. The CDR3 runs to 12 residues. CDR3 sequence reads: CASSLQGGELFF. The CDR3 DNA follows: TGCGCCAGCTCTCTCCAGGGCGGGGAGCTGTTTTTT.

The CDR3 DNA follows: TGTGCCACCAGTGATCCTACTGAACAAGAGACCCAGTACTTC. Its protein product is CATSDPTEQETQYF. V usage is TRBV24-1 and J usage is TRBJ2-5; D gene unclear. V was cut by 3 bases and J by 2 bases, with 9 bases left in between. Germline loops: CDR1 KGHDR, CDR2 SFDVKD. There are 14 residues in the CDR3.

The chain links TRBV5-1 to TRBJ2-7; D remains ambiguous. There are 13 residues in the CDR3. Per the germline V gene, CDR1 is SGHRS and CDR2 is YFSETQ. Trimming took 0 bases from V and 1 from J, leaving 5 bases between them. CDR3 in DNA: TGCGCCAGCAGCTTGGACATTTCCTACGAGCAGTACTTC. This encodes CASSLDISYEQYF.

This rearrangement joins TRBV11-2 to TRBJ1-2, with 9 bases that match TRBD1. This CDR3 contains 15 residues. The V segment lost 5 bases and the J segment 3 bases; nucleotides outside the gene matches: 7. The germline gives CDR1 SGHAT, CDR2 FQNNGV. The CDR3 DNA is TGTGCCAGCAGCCTGGGACAGGGAGGATACTATGGCTACACCTTC. This gives the protein CASSLGQGGYYGYTF. Complete variable domain (other parts from reference TRBV11-2 and TRBJ1-2): EAGVAQSPRYKIIEKRQSVAFWCNPISGHATLYWYQQILGQGPKLLIQFQNNGVVDDSQLPKDRFSAERLKGVDSTLKIQPAKLEDSAVYLCASSLGQGGYYGYTFGSGTRLTVV.

J is TRBJ1-1 and V is TRBV10-3; D is uncertain. V lost 7 bases to trimming and J lost 4 bases, with 13 bases between them. CDR3 length: 13 amino acids. CDR1 and CDR2 from the germline V gene are ENHRY and SYGVKD. The CDR3 bases are TGTGCCATCAAACCCCTCGGAGGCACTGAAGCTTTCTTT. This translates into CAIKPLGGTEAFF.

CDR3 sequence: CASSFAGGPDTQYF. For the CDR3, the DNA is TGTGCCAGCAGCTTCGCGGGGGGACCAGATACGCAGTATTTT. The V call is TRBV5-6, the J call TRBJ2-3, with 8 bases aligning to TRBD2. This CDR3 is built from 14 residues. Looked up from germline, CDR1 is SGHDT and CDR2 is YYEEEE. J gave up 4 bases and V 2 bases, and 3 bases lay outside the gene matches. Together with reference TRBV5-6 and TRBJ2-3, the CDR3 gives the full variable domain: DAGVTQSPTHLIKTRGQQVTLRCSPKSGHDTVSWYQQALGQGPQFIFQYYEEEERQRGNFPDRFSGHQFPNYSSELNVNALLLGDSALYLCASSFAGGPDTQYFGPGTRLTVL.

The chain uses TRBV5-4 and TRBJ2-3, with no clear D. Germline V CDR1 and CDR2: SGHNT, YYREEE (reference sequence). Trimming left V 4 bases short and J 6 bases short, with 9 bases between. The CDR3 contains 12 residues. The CDR3 coding sequence is TGTGCCAGCAGCAACGTCGGGGATACGCAGTATTTT. Residues: CASSNVGDTQYF.

This chain uses TRBV9 with TRBJ2-2, with D unclear. Trimming removed 0 bases from V and 5 bases from J, with 14 bases in between. Per the germline V gene, CDR1 is SGDLS and CDR2 is YYNGEE. There are 16 residues in the CDR3. In nucleotides, the CDR3 is TGTGCCAGCAGCGTAGCTTTGGCGGCTCGAACCGGGGAGCTGTTTTTT. Translation: CASSVALAARTGELFF.

The chain is built from TRBV29-1 and TRBJ1-3, with a possible D match to TRBD1 (5 bases). There are 14 residues in the CDR3. The germline CDR1 and CDR2 sequences are SQVTM and ANQGSEA. Trimming shortened V by 3 bases and J by 0 bases, and 9 bases separated the two germline ends. CDR3 amino acids: CSVEEGISGNTIYF. For the CDR3, the DNA is TGCAGCGTTGAGGAGGGGATCTCTGGAAACACCATATATTTT.

The rearrangement links TRBV7-2 to TRBJ2-7; D uncertain. The CDR3 totals 13 residues. The V and J ends lost 4 bases and 1 base respectively, with 8 bases between them. Germline V gene data show CDR1 as SGHTA and CDR2 as FQGNSA. DNA of the CDR3: TGTGCCAGCAGCTCCTACGGTTCCTACGAGCAGTACTTC. Its protein product is CASSSYGSYEQYF.

V usage is TRBV6-5 and J usage is TRBJ1-6; D not certain. In germline, CDR1 is MNHEY, CDR2 SVGAGI. The CDR3 length is 15 residues. Between the trimmed V and J ends, which lost 5 bases and 12 bases, there was a span of 20 bases. CDR3 DNA sequence: TGTGCCAGCAGTCCCGGCCAGGCCGGTTTTTTACCCCTCCACTTT. This sequence encodes CASSPGQAGFLPLHF.

This clone was counted only a few times. This sequence joins TRBV6-5 and TRBJ1-5, with 8 bases aligning to TRBD1. The CDR3 length is 15 residues. Germline V gene sequence: CDR1 MNHEY, CDR2 SVGAGI. The J segment lost 8 bases and the V segment lost 7 bases, leaving 13 bases of the junction unmatched. In DNA form, the CDR3 reads TGTGCCAGCAATAAACAGGGGGGCCTAGTAGAGCCCCAGCATTTT. Protein sequence: CASNKQGGLVEPQHF.

This clone appeared a few times. The chain carries TRBV21-1 and TRBJ2-7; TRBD1, as called in the table, went unchecked against the DNA. TRBV21-1 is a known pseudogene. The CDR3 has 21 residues. The CDR3 loop reads CASSKNGSIRDREYSSYEQYF. The CDR3 region has the DNA TGTGCCAGCAGCAAAAATGGGTCAATCCGGGACAGGGAATATTCCTCCTACGAGCAGTACTTC.

This CDR3 reads CASSVGGLVDTQYF. In nucleotides, the CDR3 is TGTGCCAGCAGCGTAGGGGGACTAGTGGATACGCAGTATTTT. The chain carries TRBV9 and TRBJ2-3; 8 nucleotides line up with TRBD2. Per germline, CDR1 SGDLS and CDR2 YYNGEE. Germline trimming cut 0 bases from V and 6 bases from J; bases unmatched to any gene: 3. The CDR3 runs to 14 residues.

V is TRBV6-5 and J is TRBJ2-5; tentatively, D is TRBD2 (5 bases). Germline CDR1 and CDR2: MNHEY and SVGAGI. The CDR3 runs 14 residues. V shed 10 bases and J shed 9 bases, with 24 bases lying between them. The CDR3 coding sequence is TGTGCCACGTCGGTGAGGACTGGACCTGGGGCCCAGTACTTC. Translation gives CATSVRTGPGAQYF.

The rearrangement uses TRBV4-2 and TRBJ2-3; 9 bases map to TRBD2. The length of the CDR3 is 15 residues. Germline CDR1 LGHNA, CDR2 YNFKEQ. Unmatched junction bases numbered 6, after V lost 3 bases and J lost 5 bases. CDR3 DNA sequence: TGTGCCAGCAGCCAGGGGCGCGGGGGGGAAGATACGCAGTATTTT. Protein: CASSQGRGGEDTQYF.

V and J are TRBV2 and TRBJ2-7; weak D call: TRBD1 (6 bases). Per the germline V gene, CDR1 is SNHLY and CDR2 is FYNNEI. V lost 6 bases to trimming and J lost 0 bases, with 15 bases between them. This CDR3 contains 15 residues. CDR3: CASRAGALDSYEQYF. The CDR3 DNA reads TGTGCCAGCAGGGCAGGGGCCCTGGACTCCTACGAGCAGTACTTC.

J is TRBJ1-1 and V is TRBV25-1; D remains unclear. The CDR3 has 12 residues. The germline gives CDR1 MGHDK, CDR2 SYGVNS. V lost 11 bases and J 5 bases, leaving 15 bases between the germline ends. The CDR3, as DNA: TGTGCCTCCCGTGGAGCTGGGACTGAAGCTTTCTTT. Protein sequence: CASRGAGTEAFF.

The CDR3 spells CASSRDSGEQYF. The CDR3 bases are TGTGCCAGCAGTAGGGACTCCGGCGAGCAGTACTTC. The chain combines TRBV2 with TRBJ2-7, with a tentative D call TRBD2 (6 bases). Germline CDR1 SNHLY, CDR2 FYNNEI. V lost 5 bases, J lost 6 bases, and 11 bases lay in between. The CDR3 is 12 amino acids.

The chain is built from TRBV5-1 and TRBJ2-5; 13 bases fit TRBD2. CDR1 is SGHRS, CDR2 YFSETQ, per germline. The CDR3 loop spans 16 amino acids. With V trimmed by 4 bases and J by 2 bases, 5 bases remained unmatched. The CDR3 sequence is CASSRGTSGEQETQYF. Here the CDR3 DNA reads TGCGCCAGCAGCCGCGGGACTAGCGGGGAACAAGAGACCCAGTACTTC.

The V call is TRBV10-3, the J call TRBJ2-5; D might be TRBD2 (6 bases). Between the trimmed V and J ends, which lost 2 bases and 0 bases, there was a span of 13 bases. Germline CDR1 reads ENHRY; CDR2 reads SYGVKD. The CDR3 totals 16 residues. The CDR3 DNA follows: TGTGCCATCAGTGAGGGGGGGAGGTCGGACCAAGAGACCCAGTACTTC. Its protein product is CAISEGGRSDQETQYF.

The chain joins TRBV28 to TRBJ1-4; 7 bases are shared with TRBD1. Per the germline V gene, CDR1 is MDHEN and CDR2 is SYDVKM. With 5 bases clipped from V and 0 bases from J, the junction kept 9 bases outside the gene matches. The CDR3 totals 17 residues. CDR3 sequence reads: CASSPDRAYATNEKLFF. The CDR3 bases are TGTGCCAGCAGTCCCGACAGGGCATATGCAACTAATGAAAAACTGTTTTTT.

The V and J genes are TRBV7-2 and TRBJ1-1; D possibly corresponds to TRBD1 (6 bases). This CDR3 spans 12 amino acids. The V end was cut by 8 bases, the J end by 7 bases, with 14 bases between. Germline CDR1 reads SGHTA; CDR2 reads FQGNSA. The CDR3 DNA follows: TGTGCCAGCGGAACGCAGGACAGTGAAGCTTTCTTT. Protein: CASGTQDSEAFF.